This is a list of T cell receptor beta chains from one sample in a study of blood T cell repertoires in COVID-19. Data came from immunoSEQ multiplex PCR; TCRdb stores just in-frame clones and leaves some out. This table has 86,000 or so clones, roughly four fifths appearing once. Sequences were obtained from peripheral blood. The receptors here all came from a woman over 75 with acute or convalescent COVID-19. CDR3s include the opening cysteine and the closing phenylalanine or tryptophan. D genes are given only for firm matches. Clone size is shown for a subset of rows, as once, few, many or a class of expanded clone.

CASSGTTRSSGNTIYF TGTGCCAGCAGCGGAACCACAAGGAGCTCTGGAAACACCATATATTTT . . TRBJ1-3 TRBV28
CASSIFPDLTRQPQHF TGTGCCAGTAGTATCTTCCCGGATCTGACTCGCCAGCCCCAGCATTTT . . TRBJ1-5 TRBV19
CASSEGGARGDTQYF TGCGCCAGCAGTGAGGGTGGAGCCCGGGGGGATACGCAGTATTTT . . TRBJ2-3 TRBV10-2
CASSAGVGADTQYF TGTGCCAGCAGCGCAGGGGTTGGGGCAGATACGCAGTATTTT . . TRBJ2-3 TRBV11-2
CASSPATGASNTEAFF TGCGCCAGCAGCCCTGCGACAGGGGCCTCGAACACTGAAGCTTTCTTT many TRBD1 TRBJ1-1 TRBV4-1
CASSPQLAGGLNEQFF TGTGCCAGCTCACCACAACTAGCGGGAGGGCTCAATGAGCAGTTCTTC . TRBD2 TRBJ2-1 TRBV18
CASSSQGRLGYTF TGTGCCAGCAGCTCACAGGGCCGGCTTGGCTACACCTTC . . TRBJ1-2 TRBV5-4
CAISESAPGEETQYF TGTGCCATCAGTGAGTCGGCCCCAGGGGAAGAGACCCAGTACTTC . . TRBJ2-5 TRBV10-3
CASSLGGTHGSDEAFF TGCGCCAGCAGCTTGGGTGGTACTCATGGCAGCGATGAAGCTTTCTTT . . TRBJ1-1 TRBV5-1
CASSNQGVAGDTQYF TGTGCCAGCAGCAACCAGGGGGTCGCAGGAGATACGCAGTATTTT . . TRBJ2-3 TRBV21-1
CATTGQGIGEQYF TGTGCCACTACAGGACAGGGAATAGGAGAGCAGTACTTC . TRBD1 TRBJ2-7 TRBV28
CASSLGLEAFF TGTGCCAGCAGTCTAGGACTTGAAGCTTTCTTT . . TRBJ1-1 TRBV28
CASNSGFGDEQYF TGTGCCAGTAATAGCGGGTTTGGGGACGAGCAGTACTTC few TRBD2 TRBJ2-7 TRBV18
CASSETGQNTEAFF TGTGCCAGCAGCGAGACGGGACAGAACACTGAAGCTTTCTTT . . TRBJ1-1 TRBV21-1